These 15 T cell receptor beta chains originate from one sample sequenced in a study of radiation and T cells in renal cell carcinoma. Some clones are missing from TCRdb's copy, which holds only in-frame ones; the method was immunoSEQ multiplex PCR. In the table there are about 23,000 clones, about three fifths of which are singletons. Treatment: treatment-naive control, cytoreductive nephrectomy. Sequenced material: tumor tissue, taken from a patient whose treatment was nephrectomy without radiotherapy. The receptors originated from a man aged 40-49 years with renal cell carcinoma.

This chain joins TRBV10-3 and TRBJ1-5; D not certain. The CDR3 spans 15 residues. Germline CDR1 ENHRY, CDR2 SYGVKD. V was trimmed by 5 bases and J by 0 bases, leaving 11 bases between them. In DNA form, the CDR3 reads TGTGCCATCAGTCGGACGGGTTCTAGCAATCAGCCCCAGCATTTT. This gives the protein CAISRTGSSNQPQHF.

This clone was seen at least ten times. The chain links TRBV30 to TRBJ1-1; 8 positions match TRBD1. This CDR3 has 15 amino acids. The germline CDR1 and CDR2 sequences are GTSNPN and SVGIG (reference sequence). V trimming: 3 bases; J trimming: 2 bases; junction bases outside the gene matches: 8. The CDR3 spells CAWRRPDRENTEAFF. The CDR3 nucleotides are TGTGCCTGGAGGAGACCGGACAGGGAAAACACTGAAGCTTTCTTT.

This clone was counted only a few times. V gene TRBV6-6 combines with J gene TRBJ1-5, with 8 positions matching TRBD1. Germline values: CDR1 MNHNY, CDR2 SVGAGI (reference sequence). V shed 4 bases and J 6 bases; nucleotides not matched to a gene: 8. The CDR3 totals 15 residues. The CDR3 sequence: CASSLGLTGVQPQHF. CDR3 coding DNA: TGTGCCAGCAGTTTGGGACTGACAGGGGTTCAGCCCCAGCATTTT.

The table lists this clone with a few counts. The genes are TRBV7-9 and TRBJ2-1, with TRBD2 matching 8 bases. The CDR3 loop spans 15 amino acids. CDR1 is SEHNR, CDR2 FQNEAQ, per germline (reference sequence). After removal of 3 bases from V and 6 bases from J, the junction contained 7 bases not matched to a gene. The CDR3, as DNA: TGTGCCAGCAGCTTCGTTGTCGGGAGGGCCAATGAGCAGTTCTTC. Amino acids: CASSFVVGRANEQFF. Using reference TRBV7-9 and TRBJ2-1 for the parts outside the CDR3, the full variable domain is DTGVSQNPRHKITKRGQNVTFRCDPISEHNRLYWYRQTLGQGPEFLTYFQNEAQLEKSRLLSDRFSAERPKGSFSTLEIQRTEQGDSAMYLCASSFVVGRANEQFFGPGTRLTVL.

The J gene is TRBJ2-6, the V gene TRBV7-2; TRBD1 might be the D (5 bases). The CDR3 is made up of 17 amino acids. Between the trimmed V and J ends, which lost 1 base and 0 bases, there was a span of 10 bases. Germline V lookup: CDR1 SGHTA, CDR2 FQGNSA. The CDR3: CASSLGTSFSGANVLTF. CDR3 DNA sequence: TGTGCCAGCAGCTTAGGGACAAGCTTCTCTGGGGCCAACGTCCTGACTTTC.

This clone was counted only a few times. The genes are TRBV6-1 and TRBJ2-5; 8 positions match TRBD1. This CDR3 comprises 15 residues. J gave up 5 bases and V 7 bases, and 12 bases lay outside the gene matches. CDR1 is MNHNS and CDR2 is SASEGT in the germline V gene. CDR3 sequence reads: CASINRARDRETQYF. CDR3 nucleotides: TGTGCCAGCATTAACCGTGCCCGGGACAGGGAGACCCAGTACTTC.

This chain uses TRBV9 with TRBJ1-1; tentatively, D is TRBD1 (5 bases). Looked up from germline, CDR1 is SGDLS and CDR2 is YYNGEE. The CDR3 runs 13 residues. The V end was cut by 9 bases, the J end by 1 base, with 13 bases between. The CDR3: CATSRGENTEAFF. As DNA, the CDR3 is TGTGCCACCTCCCGGGGGGAGAACACTGAAGCTTTCTTT.

The chain links TRBV9 to TRBJ2-1, with 10 bases identical to TRBD2. V lost 4 bases, J lost 9 bases, and 10 bases stayed unmatched. The CDR3 length is 15 residues. Germline lookup yields CDR1 SGDLS and CDR2 YYNGEE. This chain's CDR3 is CASSPASGSNGEQFF. DNA for the CDR3: TGTGCCAGCAGCCCCGCTAGCGGGAGTAATGGTGAGCAGTTCTTC.

The V and J genes are TRBV9 and TRBJ1-1, with D hard to call. The V end lost 0 bases, the J end lost 4 bases, and 10 bases lay between the germline ends. This CDR3 spans 14 amino acids. Germline assignment: CDR1 SGDLS and CDR2 YYNGEE. CDR3 region: CASSVALGSTEAFF. Written as DNA, the CDR3 is TGTGCCAGCAGCGTAGCGTTGGGAAGCACTGAAGCTTTCTTT.

The count of this clone is one. The chain employs TRBV23-1 and TRBJ2-3; the D is unclear. TRBV23-1 is sorted into the ORF group, with uncertain function. The V and J ends lost 0 bases and 1 base respectively, with 11 bases between them. The CDR3 runs 16 residues. CDR3 sequence: CASSQSKRKRTDTQYF. The CDR3, as DNA: TGCGCCAGCAGTCAATCGAAAAGAAAACGCACAGATACGCAGTATTTT.

The chain carries TRBV7-9 and TRBJ1-6, with D tentatively TRBD1 (5 bases). Germline loops: CDR1 SEHNR, CDR2 FQNEAQ (reference sequence). V shed 4 bases and J shed 5 bases, with 9 bases lying between them. This CDR3 is built from 14 residues. CDR3 coding DNA: TGTGCCAGCAGCTCCTTGACAGATAATTCACCCCTCCACTTT. As protein: CASSSLTDNSPLHF.

The count of this clone is one. The chain recombines TRBV7-8 with TRBJ1-5; D is undetermined. The V end lost 1 base, the J end lost 4 bases, and 5 bases lay between the germline ends. The CDR3 contains 13 residues. Germline V gene lookup returns CDR1 SGHVS and CDR2 FQNEAQ. CDR3 sequence reads: CASSLEFNQPQHF. CDR3 in DNA: TGTGCCAGCAGCTTAGAATTTAATCAGCCCCAGCATTTT.

This clone has only one observation. The chain employs TRBV13 and TRBJ2-5, with TRBD1 matching over 8 bases. Germline loops: CDR1 PRHDT, CDR2 FYEKMQ (reference sequence). CDR3 length equals 13 residues. The trim removed 5 bases at V and 5 bases at J, leaving 4 bases unmatched. Here the CDR3 DNA reads TGTGCCAGCAGCCAGGGGGCAGGGGAGACCCAGTACTTC. Its protein product is CASSQGAGETQYF.

This clone has only a few counts. In DNA, the CDR3 is TGTGCCAGCAGCTTAGTCACCCCCGGCGGGGAGCTGTTTTTT. Translating it yields CASSLVTPGGELFF. The chain couples TRBV7-6 to TRBJ2-2; D gene ambiguous. This CDR3 comprises 14 residues. Trimming shortened V by 1 base and J by 7 bases, and 10 bases separated the two germline ends. CDR1 and CDR2 (germline): SGHVS, FNYEAQ.

This clone was counted a few times. This chain connects TRBV19 to TRBJ1-1, with 8 bases lining up with TRBD1. CDR3 size: 14 residues. V shed 5 bases and J 1 base; nucleotides not matched to a gene: 3. Germline V gives CDR1 LNHDA, CDR2 SQIVND (reference sequence). CDR3 bases: TGTGCCAGTAGTTACGGACAGGGGAACACTGAAGCTTTCTTT. It translates to CASSYGQGNTEAFF. The full variable domain, in which reference TRBV19 and TRBJ1-1 provide the parts outside the CDR3, is DGGITQSPKYLFRKEGQNVTLSCEQNLNHDAMYWYRQDPGQGLRLIYYSQIVNDFQKGDIAEGYSVSREKKESFPLTVTSAQKNPTAFYLCASSYGQGNTEAFFGQGTRLTVV.